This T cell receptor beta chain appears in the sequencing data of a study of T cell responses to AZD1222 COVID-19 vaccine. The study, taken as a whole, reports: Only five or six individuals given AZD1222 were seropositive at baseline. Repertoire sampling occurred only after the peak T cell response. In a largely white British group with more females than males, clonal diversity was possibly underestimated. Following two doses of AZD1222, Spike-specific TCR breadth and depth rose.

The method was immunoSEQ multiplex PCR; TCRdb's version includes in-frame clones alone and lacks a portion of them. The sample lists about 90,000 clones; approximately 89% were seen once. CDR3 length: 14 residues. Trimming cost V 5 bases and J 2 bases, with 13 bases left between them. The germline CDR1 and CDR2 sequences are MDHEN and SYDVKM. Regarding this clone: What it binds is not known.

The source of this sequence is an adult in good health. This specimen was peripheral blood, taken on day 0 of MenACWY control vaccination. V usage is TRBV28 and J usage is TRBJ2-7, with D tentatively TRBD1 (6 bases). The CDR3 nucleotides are TGTGCCAGCAGTGCCACAGGGATGACCTACGAGCAGTACTTC. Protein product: CASSATGMTYEQYF.